This T cell receptor beta chain was observed in a study of cytomegalovirus exposure and HLA in healthy donors. CDR1 is MNHEY and CDR2 is SVGAGI in the germline V gene. This CDR3 has 15 residues. V dropped 2 bases and J dropped 7 bases, with 15 bases sitting between them. A multiplex PCR was run with 60 Vbeta primers and 13 Jbeta primers. TCRdb keeps only in-frame clones here, not all; method: immunoSEQ multiplex PCR. Of around 120,000 clones in the sample, approximately 68% were seen once. This receptor was obtained from a man younger than 40 in good health and CMV-seropositive. Sequencing was done on a sample of PBMCs. The rearrangement joins TRBV6-5 to TRBJ2-1, with D uncertain. The CDR3 bases are TGTGCCAGCAGTTACGGGCCCCATACTGGGAATGAGCAGTTCTTC. Amino acid sequence: CASSYGPHTGNEQFF.